The T cell receptor (beta chain) described here comes from a study of human T cells and chemical hapten exposure. Study summary: Diphenylcyclopropenone was administered weekly to the scalp of patients throughout the roughly 25-week study. Points from the study as a whole: The donors suffered from alopecia, so their immune response may not match that of healthy people. TCRs exceeding a frequency of 1 in 1000 stayed unchanged under DPC sensitization.

Regarding time point: patch test 1, 2 weeks after DPC sensitization. Treatment denoted: therapeutic diphenylcyclopropenone sensitization with weekly scalp DPC. Regarding this clonotype: Its antigen is as yet unknown.

Unique molecular identifiers were linked by the library to individual cDNA molecules. TCRdb ran MiXCR on the RACE reads and lists one entry per CDR3 protein. Among approximately 79,000 distinct CDR3 sequences, over 9% were seen once, and the ten largest hold around 1.5%. The CDR3 is 13 amino acids. The germline V gene has CDR1 MDHEN and CDR2 SYDVKM. V shed 8 bases, J shed 4 bases, and the junction held 4 bases outside the gene matches. This chain links TRBV28 with TRBJ2-5; 10 bases align to TRBD2. Source: whole blood, taken in connection with sensitization to the hapten diphenylcyclopropenone (DPC). The receptor was isolated from a woman between 50 and 59 years old with alopecia areata. Some clones in this sample may be carry-over from other donors' samples. The CDR3 coding sequence is TGTGCCAGCGGGCTAGCGGGGGTAGAGACCCAGTACTTC. It is translated as CASGLAGVETQYF.